This TCR beta chain was profiled in a study of CD8 T cells in Susac syndrome. Study overall: The Susac syndrome patients were therapy-naive, on corticosteroids, or on intravenous immunoglobulin alone at blood draw.

RNA, at about 0.45 to 1 ug, was reverse transcribed with random hexamers. One entry per CDR3 protein, called by TCRdb with MiXCR from the immunoSEQ multiplex PCR reads. The sample records over 100,000 distinct CDR3 sequences, 85% to 95% being singletons. Germline CDR1 is LGHNA and CDR2 is YSLEER. The V and J ends lost 0 bases and 2 bases respectively, with 6 bases between them. The CDR3 is made up of 14 amino acids. The sequenced material came from CD8+ T cells from PBMCs. The sequence was obtained from a human donor with Susac syndrome. The rearrangement links TRBV4-3 to TRBJ2-3; no clear D. CDR3 sequence reads: CASSQDRNTDTQYF. The DNA of the CDR3 is TGCGCCAGCAGCCAAGATAGAAACACAGATACGCAGTATTTT.